This section outlines one T cell receptor beta chain sequence together with its context. Sequencing used immunoSEQ multiplex PCR; TCRdb keeps in-frame clones, though not all of them. This table has tens of thousands of clones, 60% to 85% appearing once. The data were obtained in a study of blood T cell repertoires in COVID-19. Study in general: Samples came from the United States, Italy and Spain, spanning acute and convalescent COVID-19. T cells, B-cell-depleted T cells, or PBMCs supplied cDNA or gDNA.

CDR3 length: 17 amino acids. Looked up from germline, CDR1 is LGHNA and CDR2 is YNFKEQ. The V and J ends lost 0 bases and 3 bases, in that order; junction bases with no gene match: 2. Sequences were obtained from peripheral blood. The rearrangement joins TRBV4-2 to TRBJ1-6; 10 nucleotides agree with TRBD1. This clonotype originated in a man aged 50 or older with active or convalescent COVID-19. The CDR3 bases are TGTGCCAGCAGCCAAGAAAGGACAGGGGGCTATAATTCACCCCTCCACTTT. It specifies CASSQERTGGYNSPLHF.